This T cell receptor beta chain appears in the sequencing data of a study of shared clonotypes between healthy human individuals. Using immunoSEQ multiplex PCR, the repertoire was profiled, and TCRdb retains in-frame clones only, with some absent. Of some 2,000,000 clones listed, approximately 95% are singletons. The CDR3 spans 18 residues. The ends were cut back, 0 bases at V and 2 bases at J, with 17 bases in the middle. Germline CDR1 reads SGHTA; CDR2 reads FQGNSA. The sequence came from a man aged 18 to 29 in good health. Sequenced input: naive CD4+ T cells sorted from blood. Regarding subset: CD45RA+ positively selected. The chain is built from TRBV7-2 and TRBJ2-1; D call uncertain. CDR3 in DNA: TGTGCCAGCAGCTTAGCAAGTCATCAGACTGTAGCCTACAATGAGCAGTTCTTC. Translated: CASSLASHQTVAYNEQFF.